This T cell receptor beta chain is from a study of cytomegalovirus exposure and HLA in healthy donors. Findings and caveats of the study: Later analysis identified several of the most significant clusters that appeared linked to common viral pathogens.

Remarks on this clone: Antigen: not known.

Primers included in the PCR were 60 Vbeta and 13 Jbeta primers. Measured with immunoSEQ multiplex PCR; TCRdb has only the in-frame clones, and not every one. The table lists over 130,000 clones, approximately 91% of them singletons. The receptor comes from a woman aged 40-49 years in good health and CMV-seronegative. The sample consisted of PBMCs.

The CDR3 loop reads CASSTGTAPSEQYF. The CDR3 nucleotides read TGTGCCAGCAGCACCGGGACAGCGCCCTCCGAGCAGTACTTC. The rearrangement links TRBV13 to TRBJ2-7; 7 bases line up with TRBD1. Trimming at V came to 5 bases and at J to 6 bases, leaving 10 bases not matched to a gene. CDR3 length: 14 amino acids. Germline lookup yields CDR1 PRHDT and CDR2 FYEKMQ (reference sequence). The complete variable domain, with remaining parts taken from reference TRBV13 and TRBJ2-7, reads AAGVIQSPRHLIKEKRETATLKCYPIPRHDTVYWYQQGPGQDPQFLISFYEKMQSDKGSIPDRFSAQQFSDYHSELNMSSLELGDSALYFCASSTGTAPSEQYFGPGTRLTVT.